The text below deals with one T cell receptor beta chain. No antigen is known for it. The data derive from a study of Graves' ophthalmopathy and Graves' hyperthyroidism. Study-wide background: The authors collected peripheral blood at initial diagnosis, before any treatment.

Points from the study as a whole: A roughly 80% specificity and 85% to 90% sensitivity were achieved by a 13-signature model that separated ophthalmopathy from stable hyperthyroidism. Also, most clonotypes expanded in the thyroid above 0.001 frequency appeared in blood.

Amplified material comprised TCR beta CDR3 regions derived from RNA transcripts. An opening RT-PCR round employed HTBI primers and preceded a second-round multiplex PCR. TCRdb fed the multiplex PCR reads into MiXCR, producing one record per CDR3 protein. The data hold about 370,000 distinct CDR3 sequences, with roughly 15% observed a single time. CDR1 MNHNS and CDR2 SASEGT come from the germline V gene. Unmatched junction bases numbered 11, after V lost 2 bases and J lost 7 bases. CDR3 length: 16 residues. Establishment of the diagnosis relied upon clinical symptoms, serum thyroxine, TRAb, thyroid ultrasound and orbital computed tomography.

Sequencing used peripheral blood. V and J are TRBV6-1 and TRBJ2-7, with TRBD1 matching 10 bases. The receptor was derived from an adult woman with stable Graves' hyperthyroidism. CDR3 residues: CASSEIQGTGAGEQYF. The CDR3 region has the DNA TGTGCCAGCAGTGAAATACAAGGGACAGGGGCGGGGGAGCAGTACTTC.